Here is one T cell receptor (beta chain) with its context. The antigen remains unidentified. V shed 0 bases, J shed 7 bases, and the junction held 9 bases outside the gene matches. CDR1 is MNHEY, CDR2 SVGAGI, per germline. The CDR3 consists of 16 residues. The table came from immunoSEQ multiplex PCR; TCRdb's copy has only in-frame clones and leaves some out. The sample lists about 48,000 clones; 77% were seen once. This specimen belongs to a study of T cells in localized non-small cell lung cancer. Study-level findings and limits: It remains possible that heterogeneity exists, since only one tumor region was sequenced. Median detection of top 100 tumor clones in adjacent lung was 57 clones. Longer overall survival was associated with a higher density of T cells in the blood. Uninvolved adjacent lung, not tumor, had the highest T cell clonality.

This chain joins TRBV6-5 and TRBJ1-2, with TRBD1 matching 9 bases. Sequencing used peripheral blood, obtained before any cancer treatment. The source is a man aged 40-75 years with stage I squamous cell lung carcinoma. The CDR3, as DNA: TGTGCCAGCAGTTACTCCAGTCCCGGGACAGGGTTTGGCTACACCTTC. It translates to CASSYSSPGTGFGYTF.